These 20 T cell receptor beta chains came from one sample sequenced in a study of glioma-infiltrating T cells. Using RNA template, CDR3s of TCR alpha and beta were amplified with iRepertoire arm-PCR. TCRdb re-called the multiplex PCR reads through MiXCR, storing one row per CDR3 protein. The repertoire includes around 190,000 distinct CDR3 sequences, approximately 30% of them detected once, and over 20% sits in the top ten. The sequencing sample was made of glioma tissue, nonneoplastic brain tissue, or PBMCs (not recorded which). The receptors come from a human donor with low-grade glioma or glioblastoma, undergoing nonglioma brain surgery, or in good health (not recorded which).

The table lists this clonotype with many counts. The V call is TRBV2, the J call TRBJ2-2; D may be TRBD1 (6 bases). Germline values: CDR1 SNHLY, CDR2 FYNNEI. V gave up 6 bases and J gave up 5 bases, with 10 bases separating them. The CDR3 is 13 residues long. The chain's CDR3 is CASRPGQTGELFF. CDR3 nucleotides: TGTGCCAGCAGACCAGGACAGACCGGGGAGCTGTTTTTT.

Concerning this clonotype: One end of the junction is discordant with germline, which a read error may explain. The V and J genes are TRBV28 and TRBJ2-5; 7 positions agree with TRBD2. Germline V CDR1 and CDR2: MDHEN, SYDVKM. This CDR3 is built from 16 residues. The CDR3 DNA sequence: TGTGCTAGCAGTCCTCATACGGGAGCGGGGCAAGAGACCCAGTACTTC. Its protein is CASSPHTGAGQETQYF.

This clonotype has at least ten counts. The gene calls are TRBV19 and TRBJ2-7; 10 bases line up with TRBD1. J was trimmed by 3 bases and V by 5 bases; bases with no gene match: 7. Germline CDR1 is LNHDA and CDR2 is SQIVND (reference sequence). The CDR3 has 15 residues. The CDR3 DNA sequence: TGTGCCAGTAGTTCGACAGGGGGCCTCCACTACGAGCAGTACTTC. The encoded protein is CASSSTGGLHYEQYF.

The CDR3 reads CAFPWGETQYF. The CDR3 bases are TGTGCCTTCCCATGGGGAGAGACCCAGTACTTC. This chain uses TRBV18 with TRBJ2-5; D gene uncertain. The germline V gene encodes CDR1 KGHSH and CDR2 LQKENI. V lost 11 bases and J lost 4, with 11 bases in between. This CDR3 has 11 residues.

As to this clonotype: A much bigger clone sits one base away, suggesting this may be a read error. The chain employs TRBV29-1 and TRBJ2-7; TRBD2 is a possible D gene (6 bases). The CDR3 has 14 amino acids. Germline CDR1 and CDR2: SQVTM and ANQGSEA. V was pared by 3 bases and J by 3 bases, with 15 bases between. CDR3 in DNA: TGCAGCGTTGAGGGGGAGGCGGCCGGCTACGAGCAGTACTTC. Its translation: CSVEGEAAGYEQYF.

In this sample, this clonotype turned up many times. The chain uses TRBV20-1 and TRBJ2-1; perhaps D is TRBD1 or TRBD2 (6 bases each). Trimming took 4 bases from V and 8 from J, leaving 9 bases between them. Per the germline V gene, CDR1 is DFQATT and CDR2 is SNEGSKA (reference sequence). The CDR3 is made up of 11 amino acids. The CDR3, as DNA: TGCAGTGCTATGAGGGGGGATGAGCAGTTCTTC. It is translated as CSAMRGDEQFF.

This clonotype was recorded at least ten times. This chain joins TRBV28 and TRBJ2-7; D is uncertain. V shed 3 bases and J shed 4 bases, with 10 bases lying between them. This CDR3 region has 13 residues. CDR1 and CDR2 (germline): MDHEN, SYDVKM. This chain's CDR3 is CASSLSRRYEQYF. As DNA, the CDR3 is TGTGCCAGCAGTTTGTCTAGGCGGTACGAGCAGTACTTC.

This clonotype was picked up many times. The chain joins TRBV6-1 to TRBJ2-1; 7 positions agree with TRBD1. The J segment lost 3 bases and the V segment lost 7 bases, leaving 6 bases of the junction unmatched. From germline, CDR1 is MNHNS and CDR2 SASEGT. The CDR3 length is 14 residues. The CDR3 region has the DNA TGTGCCAGCACCCTGACAGGGAACTACAATGAGCAGTTCTTC. Protein sequence: CASTLTGNYNEQFF.

Note on this clonotype: One base away lies a much larger clone, so this may be a sequencing read error. CDR3 DNA: TGCAGCCCCCGGGACGGGTCCTACGATGAGCAGTTCTTC. Protein sequence: CSPRDGSYDEQFF. The chain links TRBV20-1 to TRBJ2-1; the D call may be TRBD1 or TRBD2 (5 bases each). Germline lookup yields CDR1 DFQATT and CDR2 SNEGSKA (reference sequence). The CDR3 is 13 amino acids.

The chain uses TRBV28 and TRBJ1-1; D possibly corresponds to TRBD1 (5 bases). The CDR3 contains 14 residues. Trimming stripped 9 bases from V and 0 bases from J, with 14 bases between. Germline V gene lookup returns CDR1 MDHEN and CDR2 SYDVKM. The CDR3 DNA is TGTGCCAGTTTATCGTGGGGGGTGAACACTGAAGCTTTCTTT. Its protein is CASLSWGVNTEAFF.

This clonotype has only a few counts. The V call is TRBV6-5, the J call TRBJ2-1; TRBD2 aligns across 7 bases. Germline-derived CDR1 and CDR2 are MNHEY and SVGAGI. The CDR3 runs to 15 residues. V lost 2 bases and J lost 6; bases outside the gene matches: 7. The CDR3, as DNA: TGTGCCAGCAGTTACGGGCGGGAGCTTCCCAATGAGCAGTTCTTC. Its protein is CASSYGRELPNEQFF.

The rearrangement joins TRBV12-3 or TRBV12-4 to TRBJ1-6, with a weak D call TRBD1 (5 bases). Trimming left V 5 bases short and J 5 bases short, with 13 bases between. The CDR3 contains 15 residues. The CDR3 reads CASSPRVWDNSPLHF. DNA of the CDR3: TGTGCCAGCAGTCCCAGGGTTTGGGATAATTCACCCCTCCACTTT.

V gene TRBV27 combines with J gene TRBJ1-5; possible D gene TRBD1, 6 bases. This CDR3 has 12 residues. Trimming cost V 11 bases and J 7 bases, with 15 bases left between them. Germline CDR1 and CDR2: MNHEY and SMNVEV (reference sequence). The chain's CDR3 is CAGGDGGQPQHF. DNA of the CDR3: TGTGCCGGCGGTGACGGGGGCCAGCCCCAGCATTTT.

In the case of this clonotype: Since a much larger clone is just one base distant, this may be a read error. The genes are TRBV19 and TRBJ2-1; 9 positions match TRBD2. CDR3 length equals 15 residues. Per germline, CDR1 LNHDA and CDR2 SQIVND (reference sequence). CDR3 coding DNA: TGTGCCATTAGTTCCTTAGCGGGAGCCTACAATGAGCAGTTCTTC. Amino acid sequence: CAISSLAGAYNEQFF.

This clonotype was recorded at least ten times. The chain combines TRBV20-1 with TRBJ2-5; possibly TRBD1 for D (5 bases). Between the trimmed V and J ends, which lost 2 bases and 3 bases, there was a span of 10 bases. The CDR3 is 13 residues long. The germline gives CDR1 DFQATT, CDR2 SNEGSKA (reference sequence). In nucleotides, the CDR3 is TGCAGTGCTAGATCGACAGTAAAAGAGACCCAGTACTTC. It encodes CSARSTVKETQYF.

This clonotype was observed a handful of times. The rearrangement links TRBV12-5 to TRBJ2-1, with 10 bases that match TRBD1. Germline V gene data show CDR1 as LGHNT and CDR2 as FRNRAP. CDR3 length: 16 residues. After removal of 1 base from V and 8 bases from J, the junction contained 8 bases not matched to a gene. The CDR3, as DNA: TGTGCTAGTGGTTTGGGGATTTCCGGGACAGGGGATGAGCAGTTCTTC. Protein: CASGLGISGTGDEQFF.

The chain is built from TRBV29-1 and TRBJ2-2, with 7 positions matching TRBD2. Losses at the gene ends were 3 bases for V and 5 bases for J; bases not matched to a gene: 6. Germline values: CDR1 SQVTM, CDR2 ANQGSEA. The CDR3 runs to 14 residues. The CDR3 here is CSVDRRGSTGELFF. The CDR3, as DNA: TGCAGCGTTGATCGGCGGGGGAGTACCGGGGAGCTGTTTTTT.

This clonotype was seen many times. The J gene is TRBJ2-7, the V gene TRBV25-1, with TRBD2 matching over 13 bases. With V trimmed by 6 bases and J by 3 bases, 2 bases remained unmatched. The CDR3 length is 14 residues. Germline CDR1 is MGHDK and CDR2 is SYGVNS. CDR3 loop: CASRGTSGNYEQYF. CDR3 bases: TGTGCCAGCAGGGGGACTAGCGGGAACTACGAGCAGTACTTC.

Only one count was recorded for this clonotype. The germline gene is not matched at one end of the junction; a read error may be the cause. The V call is TRBV29-1, the J call TRBJ2-7, with D tentatively TRBD1 or TRBD2 (5 bases each). The length of the CDR3 is 14 residues. From germline, CDR1 is SQVTM and CDR2 ANQGSEA. In DNA, the CDR3 is TGCAGCGTTGTCCCTCAGGGCCAGCGGTACGAGCAGAACTTC. Protein sequence: CSVVPQGQRYEQNF.

The rearrangement links TRBV9 to TRBJ2-5; 11 bases are a match to TRBD1. Trimming cost V 0 bases and J 5 bases; bases outside gene matches: 9. The CDR3 has 17 amino acids. Germline CDR1 and CDR2: SGDLS and YYNGEE. CDR3 region: CASSVGQGQGAGETQYF. The CDR3 DNA sequence: TGTGCCAGCAGCGTAGGGCAAGGACAGGGGGCTGGGGAGACCCAGTACTTC.